The present entry profiles one T cell receptor (beta chain) with its context. This sample was taken from a study of blood T cell repertoires in COVID-19. The method was immunoSEQ multiplex PCR; TCRdb's version includes in-frame clones alone and lacks a portion of them. Here the sample spans 150,000 to 200,000 clones, over 75% being singletons. V dropped 0 bases and J dropped 5 bases, with 14 bases sitting between them. The CDR3 has 16 residues. Germline V gene lookup returns CDR1 SGDLS and CDR2 YYNGEE. This chain joins TRBV9 and TRBJ2-2; TRBD2 is a possible D gene (5 bases). The material sequenced was PBMCs or T cells enriched from blood (not recorded which). The receptor comes from a human donor with acute COVID-19. The donor label of this sample is uncertain. CDR3 DNA: TGTGCCAGCAGCGTAGAACCCCCTACGGGGACCGGGGAGCTGTTTTTT. It specifies CASSVEPPTGTGELFF.